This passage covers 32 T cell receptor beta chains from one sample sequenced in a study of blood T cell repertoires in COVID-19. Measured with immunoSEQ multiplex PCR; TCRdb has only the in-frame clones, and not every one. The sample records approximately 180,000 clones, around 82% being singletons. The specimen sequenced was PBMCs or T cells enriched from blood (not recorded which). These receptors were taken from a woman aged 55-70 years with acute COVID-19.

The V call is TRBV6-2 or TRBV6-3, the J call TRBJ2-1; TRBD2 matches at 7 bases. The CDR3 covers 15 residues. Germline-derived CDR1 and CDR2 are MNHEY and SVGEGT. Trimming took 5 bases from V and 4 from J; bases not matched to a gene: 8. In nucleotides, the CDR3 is TGTGCCAGCAGTCAAAGGACTAGTGGGTACAATGAGCAGTTCTTC. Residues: CASSQRTSGYNEQFF.

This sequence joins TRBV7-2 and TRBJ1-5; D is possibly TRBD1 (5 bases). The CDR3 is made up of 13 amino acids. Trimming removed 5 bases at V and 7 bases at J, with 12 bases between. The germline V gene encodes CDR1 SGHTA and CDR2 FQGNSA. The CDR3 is CASSMDGGQPQHF. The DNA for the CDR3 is TGTGCCAGCAGCATGGACGGGGGGCAGCCCCAGCATTTT.

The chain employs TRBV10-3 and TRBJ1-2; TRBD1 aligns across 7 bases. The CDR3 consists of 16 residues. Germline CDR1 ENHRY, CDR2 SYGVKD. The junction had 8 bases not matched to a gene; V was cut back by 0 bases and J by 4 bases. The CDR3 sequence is CAISESRGTAIYGYTF. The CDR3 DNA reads TGTGCCATCAGTGAGTCGAGGGGGACAGCAATCTATGGCTACACCTTC.

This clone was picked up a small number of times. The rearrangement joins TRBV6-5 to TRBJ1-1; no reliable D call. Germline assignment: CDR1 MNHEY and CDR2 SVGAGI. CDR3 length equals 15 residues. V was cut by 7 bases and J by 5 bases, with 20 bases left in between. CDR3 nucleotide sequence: TGTGCCAGCACCCCACCGGGGAGAGAAGGGACTGAAGCTTTCTTT. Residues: CASTPPGREGTEAFF.

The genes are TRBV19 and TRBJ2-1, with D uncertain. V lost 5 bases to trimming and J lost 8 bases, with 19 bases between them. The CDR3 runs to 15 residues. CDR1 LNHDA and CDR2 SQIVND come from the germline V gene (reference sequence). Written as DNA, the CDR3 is TGTGCCAGTAGTTCACCCGGTGCCCCCTCCGATGAGCAGTTCTTC. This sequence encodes CASSSPGAPSDEQFF.

The CDR3 is CASRVRSNTEAFF. CDR3 nucleotides: TGTGCCAGCAGGGTCAGGTCTAACACTGAAGCTTTCTTT. This chain joins TRBV2 and TRBJ1-1; D is unclear. V lost 6 bases and J 2 bases, leaving 10 bases between the germline ends. The germline V gene has CDR1 SNHLY and CDR2 FYNNEI. The CDR3 sequence is 13 residues long. Using reference TRBV2 and TRBJ1-1 for the parts outside the CDR3, the full variable domain is EPEVTQTPSHQVTQMGQEVILRCVPISNHLYFYWYRQILGQKVEFLVSFYNNEISEKSEIFDDQFSVERPDGSNFTLKIRSTKLEDSAMYFCASRVRSNTEAFFGQGTRLTVV.

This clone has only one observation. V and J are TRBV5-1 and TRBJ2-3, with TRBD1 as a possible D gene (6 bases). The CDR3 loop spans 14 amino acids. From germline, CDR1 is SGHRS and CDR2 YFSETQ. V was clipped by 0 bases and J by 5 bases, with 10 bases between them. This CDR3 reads CASSLGSGVDTQYF. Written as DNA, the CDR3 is TGCGCCAGCAGCTTGGGGTCAGGGGTAGATACGCAGTATTTT.

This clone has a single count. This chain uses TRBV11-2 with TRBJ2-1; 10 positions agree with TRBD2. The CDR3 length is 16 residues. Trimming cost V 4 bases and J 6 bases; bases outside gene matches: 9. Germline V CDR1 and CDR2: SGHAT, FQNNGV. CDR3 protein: CASSSGIAGGANEQFF. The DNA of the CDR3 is TGTGCCAGCAGCTCTGGGATAGCGGGAGGAGCCAATGAGCAGTTCTTC.

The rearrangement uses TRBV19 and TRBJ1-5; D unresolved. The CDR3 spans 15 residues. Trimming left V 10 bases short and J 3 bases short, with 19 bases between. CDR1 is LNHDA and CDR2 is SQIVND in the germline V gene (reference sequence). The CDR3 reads CATLAYGRSNQPQHF. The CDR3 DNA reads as TGTGCCACCCTAGCGTACGGACGGTCCAATCAGCCCCAGCATTTT.

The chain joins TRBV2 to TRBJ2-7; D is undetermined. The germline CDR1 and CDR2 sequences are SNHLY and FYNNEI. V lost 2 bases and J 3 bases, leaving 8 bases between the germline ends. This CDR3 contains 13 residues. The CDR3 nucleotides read TGTGCCAGCAGTGAACTAGAAATCTACGAGCAGTACGTC. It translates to CASSELEIYEQYV.

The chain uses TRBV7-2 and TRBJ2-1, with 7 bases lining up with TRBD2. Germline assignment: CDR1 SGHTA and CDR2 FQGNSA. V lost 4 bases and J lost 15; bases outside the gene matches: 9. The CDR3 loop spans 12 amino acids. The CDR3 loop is CASSSWEGGGFF. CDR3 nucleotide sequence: TGTGCCAGCAGCTCCTGGGAGGGAGGCGGGTTCTTC.

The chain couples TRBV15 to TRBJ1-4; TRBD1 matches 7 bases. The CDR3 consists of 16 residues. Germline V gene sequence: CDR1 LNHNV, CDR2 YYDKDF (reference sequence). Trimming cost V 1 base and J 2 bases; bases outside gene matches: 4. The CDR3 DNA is TGTGCCACCAGCAGAGTGGACAGGCCTACTAATGAAAAACTGTTTTTT. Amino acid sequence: CATSRVDRPTNEKLFF.

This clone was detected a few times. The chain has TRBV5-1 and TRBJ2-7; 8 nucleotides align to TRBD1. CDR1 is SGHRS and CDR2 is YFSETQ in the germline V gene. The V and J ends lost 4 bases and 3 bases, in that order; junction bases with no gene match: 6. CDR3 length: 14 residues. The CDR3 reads CASSGQTGVYEQYF. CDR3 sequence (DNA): TGCGCCAGCAGCGGCCAGACAGGGGTCTACGAGCAGTACTTC.

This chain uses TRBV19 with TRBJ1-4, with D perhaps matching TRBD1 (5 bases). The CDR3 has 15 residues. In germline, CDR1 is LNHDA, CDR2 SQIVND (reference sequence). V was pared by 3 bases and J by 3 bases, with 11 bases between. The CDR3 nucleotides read TGTGCCAGTAGTATTGCCCGGGGGGCTAATGAAAAACTGTTTTTT. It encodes CASSIARGANEKLFF.

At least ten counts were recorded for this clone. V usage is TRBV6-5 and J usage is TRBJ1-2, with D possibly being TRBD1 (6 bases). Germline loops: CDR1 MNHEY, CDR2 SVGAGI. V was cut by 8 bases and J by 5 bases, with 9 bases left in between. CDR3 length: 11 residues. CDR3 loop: CASVGGYGYTF. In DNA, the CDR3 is TGTGCCAGCGTAGGGGGTTATGGCTACACCTTC.

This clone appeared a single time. This CDR3 is CASSFPLEGALQYF. DNA of the CDR3: TGTGCCAGCAGTTTCCCCCTAGAGGGGGCCCTGCAGTATTTT. This rearrangement joins TRBV27 to TRBJ2-3, with 7 bases identical to TRBD1. Germline V gene sequence: CDR1 MNHEY, CDR2 SMNVEV (reference sequence). This CDR3 contains 14 residues. J was trimmed by 11 bases and V by 3 bases; bases with no gene match: 11.

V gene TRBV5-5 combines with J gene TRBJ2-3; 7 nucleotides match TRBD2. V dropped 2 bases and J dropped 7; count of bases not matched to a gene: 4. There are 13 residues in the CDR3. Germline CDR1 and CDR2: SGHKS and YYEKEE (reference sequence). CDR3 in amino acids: CASSFGGSYTQYF. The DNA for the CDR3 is TGTGCCAGCAGCTTTGGCGGGAGTTATACGCAGTATTTT.

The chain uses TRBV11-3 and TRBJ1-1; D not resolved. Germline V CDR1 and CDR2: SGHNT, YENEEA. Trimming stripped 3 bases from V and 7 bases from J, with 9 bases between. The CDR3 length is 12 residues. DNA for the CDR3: TGTGCCAGCAGCTTCCGGCGAGGTGAAGCTTTCTTT. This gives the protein CASSFRRGEAFF.

The CDR3 DNA reads as TGTGCCAGCAGCGTAGTAGCGGGGCGCGGCACAGATACGCAGTATTTT. It codes for CASSVVAGRGTDTQYF. V usage is TRBV9 and J usage is TRBJ2-3; 8 positions match TRBD2. The germline V gene encodes CDR1 SGDLS and CDR2 YYNGEE. J lost 1 base, V lost 0 bases, and 4 bases had no gene match. CDR3 length: 16 residues.

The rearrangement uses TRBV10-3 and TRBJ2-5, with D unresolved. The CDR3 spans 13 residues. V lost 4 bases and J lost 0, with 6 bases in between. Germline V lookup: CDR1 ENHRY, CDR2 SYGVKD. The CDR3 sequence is CAISGPDQETQYF. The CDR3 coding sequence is TGTGCCATCAGTGGCCCGGACCAAGAGACCCAGTACTTC.

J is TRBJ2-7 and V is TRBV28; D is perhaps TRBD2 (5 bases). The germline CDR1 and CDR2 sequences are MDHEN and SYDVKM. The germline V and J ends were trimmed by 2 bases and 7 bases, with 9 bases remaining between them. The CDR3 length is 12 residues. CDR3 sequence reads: CASSLTTGEQYV. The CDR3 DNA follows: TGTGCCAGCAGTTTAACGACGGGGGAGCAGTACGTC.

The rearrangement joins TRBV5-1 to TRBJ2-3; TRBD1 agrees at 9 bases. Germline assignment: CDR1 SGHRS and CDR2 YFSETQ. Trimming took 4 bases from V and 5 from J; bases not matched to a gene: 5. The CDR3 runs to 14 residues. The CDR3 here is CASSHGQGRDTQYF. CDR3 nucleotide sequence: TGCGCCAGCAGCCACGGACAGGGGAGAGATACGCAGTATTTT.

Here the CDR3 DNA reads TGTGCCACCGTAGCGGGGGGGCCCTACAATGAGCAGTTCTTC. It is translated as CATVAGGPYNEQFF. V is TRBV19 and J is TRBJ2-1; 11 positions match TRBD2. The CDR3 sequence is 14 residues long. Germline V lookup: CDR1 LNHDA, CDR2 SQIVND (reference sequence). V was pared by 10 bases and J by 2 bases, with 4 bases of the junction left unmatched.

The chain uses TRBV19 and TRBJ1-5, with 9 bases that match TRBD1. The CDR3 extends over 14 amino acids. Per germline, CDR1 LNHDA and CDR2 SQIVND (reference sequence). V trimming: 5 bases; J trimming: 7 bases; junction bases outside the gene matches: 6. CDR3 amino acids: CASSPTGGGQPQHF. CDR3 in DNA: TGTGCCAGTAGTCCCACAGGGGGCGGGCAGCCCCAGCATTTT.

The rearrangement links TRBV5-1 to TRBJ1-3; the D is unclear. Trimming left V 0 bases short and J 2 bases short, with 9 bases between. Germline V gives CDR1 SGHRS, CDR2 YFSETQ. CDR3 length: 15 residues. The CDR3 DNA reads TGCGCCAGCAGCTTGGGAGGGATGGCTGGAAACACCATATATTTT. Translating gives CASSLGGMAGNTIYF. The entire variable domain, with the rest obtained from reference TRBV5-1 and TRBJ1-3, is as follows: KAGVTQTPRYLIKTRGQQVTLSCSPISGHRSVSWYQQTPGQGLQFLFEYFSETQRNKGNFPGRFSGRQFSNSRSEMNVSTLELGDSALYLCASSLGGMAGNTIYFGEGSWLTVV.

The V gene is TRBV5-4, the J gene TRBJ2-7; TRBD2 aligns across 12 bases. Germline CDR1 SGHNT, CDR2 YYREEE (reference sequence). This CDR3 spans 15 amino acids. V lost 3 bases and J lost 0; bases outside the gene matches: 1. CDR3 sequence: CASSWTSGISYEQYF. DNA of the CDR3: TGTGCCAGCAGCTGGACTAGCGGGATCTCCTACGAGCAGTACTTC.

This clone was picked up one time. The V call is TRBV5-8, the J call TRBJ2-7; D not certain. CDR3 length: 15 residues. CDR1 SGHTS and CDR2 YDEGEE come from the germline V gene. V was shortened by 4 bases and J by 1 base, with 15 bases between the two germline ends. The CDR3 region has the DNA TGTGCCAGCAGCCCCTACGGGTCGCGATCCTACGAGCAGTACTTC. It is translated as CASSPYGSRSYEQYF.

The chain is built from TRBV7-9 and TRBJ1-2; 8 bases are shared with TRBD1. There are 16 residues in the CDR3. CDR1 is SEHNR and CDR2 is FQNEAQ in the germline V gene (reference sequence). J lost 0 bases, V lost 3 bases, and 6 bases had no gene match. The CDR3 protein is CASSFDGDRTNYGYTF. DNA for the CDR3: TGTGCCAGCAGCTTCGACGGGGACAGGACTAACTATGGCTACACCTTC.

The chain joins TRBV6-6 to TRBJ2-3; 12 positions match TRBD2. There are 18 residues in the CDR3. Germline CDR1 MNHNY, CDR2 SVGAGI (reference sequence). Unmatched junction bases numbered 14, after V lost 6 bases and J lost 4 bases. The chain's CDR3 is CASSPRGQLAGGADTQYF. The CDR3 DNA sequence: TGTGCCAGCAGCCCAAGGGGCCAACTAGCGGGAGGAGCAGATACGCAGTATTTT.

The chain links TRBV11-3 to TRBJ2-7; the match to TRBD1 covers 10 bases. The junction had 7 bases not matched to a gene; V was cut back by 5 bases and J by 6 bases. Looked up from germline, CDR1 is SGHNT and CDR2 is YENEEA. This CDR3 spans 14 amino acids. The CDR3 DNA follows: TGTGCCAGCAGCAGGAGACAGGGGGCCCTCGAGCAGTACTTC. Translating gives CASSRRQGALEQYF. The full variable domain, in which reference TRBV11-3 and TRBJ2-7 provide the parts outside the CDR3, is EAGVVQSPRYKIIEKKQPVAFWCNPISGHNTLYWYLQNLGQGPELLIRYENEEAVDDSQLPKDRFSAERLKGVDSTLKIQPAELGDSAVYLCASSRRQGALEQYFGPGTRLTVT.

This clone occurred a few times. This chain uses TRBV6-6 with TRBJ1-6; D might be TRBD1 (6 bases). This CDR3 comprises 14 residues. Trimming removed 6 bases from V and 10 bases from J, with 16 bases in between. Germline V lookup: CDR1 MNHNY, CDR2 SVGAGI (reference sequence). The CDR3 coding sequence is TGTGCCAGCAGAGAAGGGAGGGGACAATCACCCCTCCACTTT. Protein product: CASREGRGQSPLHF.

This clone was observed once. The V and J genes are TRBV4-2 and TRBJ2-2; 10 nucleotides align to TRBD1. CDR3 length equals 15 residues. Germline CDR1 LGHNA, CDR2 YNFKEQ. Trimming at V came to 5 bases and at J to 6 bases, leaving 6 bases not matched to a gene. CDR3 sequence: CASSRTGTGAGELFF. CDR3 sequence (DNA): TGTGCCAGCAGCAGAACCGGGACAGGGGCCGGGGAGCTGTTTTTT.